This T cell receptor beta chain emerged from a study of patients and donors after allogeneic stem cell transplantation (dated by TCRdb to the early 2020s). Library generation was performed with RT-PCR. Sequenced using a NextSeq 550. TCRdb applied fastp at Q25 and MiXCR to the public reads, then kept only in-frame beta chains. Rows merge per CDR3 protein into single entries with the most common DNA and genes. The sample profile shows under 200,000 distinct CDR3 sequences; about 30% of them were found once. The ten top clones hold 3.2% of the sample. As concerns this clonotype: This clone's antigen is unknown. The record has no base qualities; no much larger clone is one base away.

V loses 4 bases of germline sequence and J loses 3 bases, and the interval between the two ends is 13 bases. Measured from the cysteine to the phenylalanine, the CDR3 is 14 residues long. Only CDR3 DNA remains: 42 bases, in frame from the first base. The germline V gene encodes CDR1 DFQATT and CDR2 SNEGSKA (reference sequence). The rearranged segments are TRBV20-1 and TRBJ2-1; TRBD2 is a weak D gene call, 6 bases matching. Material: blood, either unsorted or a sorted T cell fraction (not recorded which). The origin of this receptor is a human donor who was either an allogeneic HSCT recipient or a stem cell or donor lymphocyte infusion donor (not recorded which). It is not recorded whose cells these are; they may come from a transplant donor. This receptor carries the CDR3 CSATGVGLYNEQFF. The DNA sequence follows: TGCAGTGCTACCGGCGTGGGACTCTACAATGAGCAGTTCTTC.